Below, 14 T cell receptor beta chains from the same sample are listed, as sequenced in a study of graft-versus-host responses after intestinal transplantation. Produced via immunoSEQ multiplex PCR; TCRdb's table is partial and in-frame only. The sample contains 13,000 to 15,000 clones, about 95% of which appear only once. Sequenced material: PBMCs, taken 9 days after transplant. The origin of the receptors is a human patient who received an intestinal transplant, so some T cells may come from the graft donor.

This chain uses TRBV13 with TRBJ2-3, with D uncertain. The length of the CDR3 is 12 residues. The V end lost 4 bases, the J end lost 3 bases, and 5 bases lay between the germline ends. Germline CDR1 reads PRHDT; CDR2 reads FYEKMQ (reference sequence). Here the CDR3 reads CASSSTTDTQYF. The CDR3 coding sequence is TGTGCCAGCAGCTCAACTACAGATACGCAGTATTTT.

This sequence joins TRBV19 and TRBJ2-5, with 10 bases lining up with TRBD2. In germline, CDR1 is LNHDA, CDR2 SQIVND (reference sequence). Trimming removed 5 bases from V and 5 bases from J; junction bases left unmatched: 5. The CDR3 loop spans 14 amino acids. CDR3 amino acids: CASSPVSGRETQYF. For the CDR3, the DNA is TGTGCCAGTAGTCCCGTTAGCGGGAGGGAGACCCAGTACTTC.

V gene TRBV13 combines with J gene TRBJ2-5; the D gene is possibly TRBD2 (7 bases). CDR1 PRHDT and CDR2 FYEKMQ come from the germline V gene (reference sequence). Between the trimmed V and J ends, which lost 5 bases and 4 bases, there was a span of 14 bases. The CDR3 extends over 14 amino acids. CDR3 in DNA: TGTGCCAGCAGCCCTCGAAGGGGGGGAGAGACCCAGTACTTC. Translating gives CASSPRRGGETQYF.

This chain uses TRBV10-1 with TRBJ1-1; D is perhaps TRBD1 (6 bases). The V and J ends lost 5 bases and 1 base respectively, with 17 bases between them. The CDR3 runs to 16 residues. The germline V gene encodes CDR1 WNHNN and CDR2 SYGVQD (reference sequence). The CDR3 nucleotides read TGCGCCAGCAGTCGGACAGCCCGTATCCGGAACACTGAAGCTTTCTTT. This gives the protein CASSRTARIRNTEAFF.

The rearrangement uses TRBV4-2 and TRBJ1-5; 12 bases map to TRBD1. The CDR3 has 17 residues. Germline values: CDR1 LGHNA, CDR2 YNFKEQ. J lost 3 bases, V lost 3 bases, and 6 bases had no gene match. This CDR3 is CASSQVKGQGANQPQHF. For the CDR3, the DNA is TGTGCCAGCAGCCAGGTAAAGGGACAGGGGGCCAATCAGCCCCAGCATTTT.

This clone appeared once. This chain uses TRBV29-1 with TRBJ2-3, with TRBD2 identical over 8 bases. J lost 4 bases, V lost 4 bases, and 7 bases had no gene match. CDR1 SQVTM and CDR2 ANQGSEA come from the germline V gene. This CDR3 spans 14 amino acids. The DNA of the CDR3 is TGCAGCGTTGCGGGGCGGGAGGCTCCAGATACGCAGTATTTT. Translation: CSVAGREAPDTQYF.

The V gene is TRBV9, the J gene TRBJ1-5; no firm D call. Germline CDR1 reads SGDLS; CDR2 reads YYNGEE. The CDR3 has 14 residues. The ends were cut back, 0 bases at V and 0 bases at J, with 4 bases in the middle. CDR3 bases: TGTGCCAGCAGCGTAGGAAGTAGCAATCAGCCCCAGCATTTT. Amino acids: CASSVGSSNQPQHF.

This chain's CDR3 is CAWSVLGYEQYF. DNA for the CDR3: TGTGCCTGGAGTGTACTAGGCTACGAGCAGTACTTC. The chain combines TRBV30 with TRBJ2-7, with a weak D call TRBD2 (5 bases). Germline loops: CDR1 GTSNPN, CDR2 SVGIG (reference sequence). The CDR3 covers 12 residues. V was shortened by 0 bases and J by 3 bases, with 6 bases between the two germline ends.

The chain combines TRBV30 with TRBJ2-5; the D is unclear. The germline CDR1 and CDR2 sequences are GTSNPN and SVGIG (reference sequence). The CDR3 is made up of 12 amino acids. Trimming shortened V by 8 bases and J by 5 bases, and 15 bases separated the two germline ends. The CDR3: CAGSGQEETQYF. The CDR3 bases are TGTGCCGGGTCCGGTCAGGAGGAGACCCAGTACTTC.

The gene calls are TRBV21-1 and TRBJ1-2; TRBD1 is the table's D call, not checked against the DNA. TRBV21-1 is a pseudogene locus. This CDR3 contains 16 residues. CDR3 in amino acids: CASSNCNTDRGGGYTF. DNA of the CDR3: TGTGCCAGCAGCAATTGCAACACGGACAGGGGGGGAGGCTACACCTTC.

This chain joins TRBV6-1 and TRBJ1-1; D may be TRBD1 (5 bases). Trimming removed 4 bases at V and 2 bases at J, with 17 bases between. The CDR3 is made up of 16 amino acids. CDR1 is MNHNS and CDR2 is SASEGT in the germline V gene. The CDR3 region has the DNA TGTGCCAGCAGTGTTAGGGAGGGGCGGATTAACACTGAAGCTTTCTTT. Translated, it gives CASSVREGRINTEAFF.

The rearrangement joins TRBV28 to TRBJ1-3, with TRBD1 matching over 10 bases. V was pared by 4 bases and J by 0 bases, with 6 bases of the junction left unmatched. This CDR3 is 17 amino acids long. Germline V gene lookup returns CDR1 MDHEN and CDR2 SYDVKM. CDR3 in amino acids: CASSSYRTGGSGNTIYF. In DNA, the CDR3 is TGTGCCAGCAGTTCCTACCGGACAGGGGGCTCTGGAAACACCATATATTTT.

This chain connects TRBV19 to TRBJ1-1; tentative D call: TRBD1 (5 bases). Germline V gene lookup returns CDR1 LNHDA and CDR2 SQIVND (reference sequence). The CDR3 consists of 14 residues. Trimming stripped 6 bases from V and 1 base from J, with 12 bases between. CDR3 nucleotide sequence: TGTGCCAGTAGGCGTGGGGGACCGAACACTGAAGCTTTCTTT. Protein sequence: CASRRGGPNTEAFF.

The rearrangement joins TRBV30 to TRBJ1-1; the D is unclear. V was shortened by 5 bases and J by 1 base, with 5 bases between the two germline ends. CDR3 length equals 11 residues. The germline V gene has CDR1 GTSNPN and CDR2 SVGIG (reference sequence). The DNA of the CDR3 is TGTGCCTGGGGGAGGAACACTGAAGCTTTCTTT. Its translation: CAWGRNTEAFF.